This T cell receptor (beta chain) was captured in a study of T cell responses to AZD1222 COVID-19 vaccine (dated by TCRdb to the early 2020s). Notes on the research overall: TCR sequencing covered fewer than 250 trial participants: 200 to 210 given two doses of AZD1222 and 26 given two doses of MenACWY control vaccine. Trial participants were enrolled into age subgroups of 18-55, 56-69 and 70-plus years, which contained approximately 150, 28 and 58 TCR-sequenced participants, respectively.

Via the germline V gene, CDR1 is SQVTM and CDR2 ANQGSEA. V is reduced by 4 bases and J by 2 bases, leaving a spacing of 14 bases between them. The CDR3 goes from the cysteine to the phenylalanine over 14 residues. CDR3 DNA only is kept here, 42 bases in frame from base 1. In light of the paper, this sample's time point label describes: about 28 days (+/-7) after the second vaccine dose. AZD1222 recipients with second doses at about 4 weeks or about 12 weeks were pooled, because spike-specific TCR depth and breadth did not differ between schedules. Vaccinee samples came from UK trials COV001 and COV002, including a single-blind randomized controlled phase 2/3 trial of AZD1222 (ChAdOx1 nCoV-19) in healthy adults. Trial participant PBMC samples were collected at day 0 and day 28 after the second dose for TCRbeta chain sequencing. Study-wide findings and limitations: Participants were mostly white British, with more females than males. The authors suggested clonal diversity may have been underestimated. Conclusions about previously exposed vaccinees are limited because only six or seven AZD1222 recipients were SARS-CoV-2 seropositive at baseline. CD4 TCRs associated with the vaccine covered the entire spike protein, and the dominant responses were in regions 160-218 and 743-854. Epitopes outside the regions mutated in the B.1.351 and B.1.1.7 variants were reportedly recognized by nearly half of the unique spike-specific TCRs. After two AZD1222 doses, spike-specific TCR breadth and depth were significantly higher than at day 0 and than in MenACWY recipients. Because no day 14 peak-response samples were available, repertoires were characterized only after the peak T cell response. The 56-69-year group was small, and its depth increase did not reach significance, likely because of low power.

With regard to this clone: Its recognized antigen is unknown. There are no base qualities to consult, and no much larger clone falls within one base.

The CDR3 regions of human TCRbeta chains were subjected to immunosequencing. The original methods were these. TCRs in the repertoires were compared against a reference library of SARS-CoV-2-specific TCRs that had been generated with the MIRA antigen-specificity platform. Breadth meant the fraction of unique TCRs that were SARS-CoV-2-associated, whereas depth meant the fraction of total T cells that were SARS-CoV-2-associated. Using the MIRA data, each spike-specific TCR was mapped to the spike region that the TCR reacts to and placed in a CD4 or CD8 class. Log10-transformed breadth and depth values were compared by one-way ANOVA with Sidak's multiple comparisons tests. TCRdb re-hosts the immuneACCESS table, in-frame sequences only. Its copies lack some clones; in the studies checked, an unresolved V gene accounts for under half of them, and the cause for the rest is not known. That table gives V, J and clone size, and the DNA gave D and trimming. Here the sample has about 180,000 clones; roughly 88% occur a single time. Together, the top ten hold more than 9% of the sample.

Here the sequenced sample was peripheral blood, taken 28 days after the second AZD1222 dose. The sequence was collected from an adult who received the AZD1222 COVID-19 vaccine. The chain couples TRBV29-1 to TRBJ1-1; TRBD1 is possibly the D segment (5 matching bases). The CDR3 loop reads CSVVTGGGNTEAFF. The DNA sequence reads TGCAGCGTTGTAACGGGTGGGGGAAACACTGAAGCTTTCTTT.